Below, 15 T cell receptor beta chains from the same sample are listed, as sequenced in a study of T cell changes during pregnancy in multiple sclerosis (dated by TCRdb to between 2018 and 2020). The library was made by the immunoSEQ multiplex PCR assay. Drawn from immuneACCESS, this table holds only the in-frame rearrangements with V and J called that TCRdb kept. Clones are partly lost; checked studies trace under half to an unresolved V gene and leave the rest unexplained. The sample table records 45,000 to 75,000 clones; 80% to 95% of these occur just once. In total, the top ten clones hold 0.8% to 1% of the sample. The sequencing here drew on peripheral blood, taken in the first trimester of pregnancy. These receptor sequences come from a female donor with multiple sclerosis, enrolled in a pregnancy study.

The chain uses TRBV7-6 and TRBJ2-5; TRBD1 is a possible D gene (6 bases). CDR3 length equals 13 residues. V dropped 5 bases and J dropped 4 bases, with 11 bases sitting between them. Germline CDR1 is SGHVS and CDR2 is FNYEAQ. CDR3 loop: CASSLGQIETQYF. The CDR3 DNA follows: TGTGCCAGCAGCCTCGGACAGATAGAGACCCAGTACTTC. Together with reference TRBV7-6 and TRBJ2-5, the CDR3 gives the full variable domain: GAGVSQSPRYKVTKRGQDVALRCDPISGHVSLYWYRQALGQGPEFLTYFNYEAQQDKSGLPNDRFSAERPEGSISTLTIQRTEQRDSAMYRCASSLGQIETQYFGPGTRLLVL.

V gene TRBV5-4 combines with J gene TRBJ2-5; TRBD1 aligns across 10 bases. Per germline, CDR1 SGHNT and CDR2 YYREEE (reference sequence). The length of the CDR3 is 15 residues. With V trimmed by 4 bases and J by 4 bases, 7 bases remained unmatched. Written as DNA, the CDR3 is TGTGCCAGCAGCAACGGACAGGGGGGAGGAGAGACCCAGTACTTC. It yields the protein CASSNGQGGGETQYF. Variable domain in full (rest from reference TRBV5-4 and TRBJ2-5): ETGVTQSPTHLIKTRGQQVTLRCSSQSGHNTVSWYQQALGQGPQFIFQYYREEENGRGNFPPRFSGLQFPNYSSELNVNALELDDSALYLCASSNGQGGGETQYFGPGTRLLVL.

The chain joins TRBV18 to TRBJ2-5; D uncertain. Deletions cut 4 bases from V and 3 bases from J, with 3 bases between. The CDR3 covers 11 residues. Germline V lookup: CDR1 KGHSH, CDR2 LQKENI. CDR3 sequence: CASSREETQYF. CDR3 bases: TGTGCCAGCTCACGAGAAGAGACCCAGTACTTC.

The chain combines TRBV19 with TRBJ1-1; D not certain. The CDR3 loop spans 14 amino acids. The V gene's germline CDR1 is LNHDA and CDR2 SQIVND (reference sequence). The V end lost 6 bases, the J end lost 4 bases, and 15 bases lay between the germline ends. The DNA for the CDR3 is TGTGCCAGTAGGGGAGAGACTGTGTTCACTGAAGCTTTCTTT. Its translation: CASRGETVFTEAFF. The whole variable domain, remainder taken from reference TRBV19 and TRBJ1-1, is DGGITQSPKYLFRKEGQNVTLSCEQNLNHDAMYWYRQDPGQGLRLIYYSQIVNDFQKGDIAEGYSVSREKKESFPLTVTSAQKNPTAFYLCASRGETVFTEAFFGQGTRLTVV.

CDR3 loop: CASSQRQGINEQFF. The CDR3 nucleotides are TGTGCCAGCAGCCAGCGACAGGGAATAAATGAGCAGTTCTTC. The chain uses TRBV5-4 and TRBJ2-1; 7 bases match TRBD1. CDR3 length: 14 amino acids. Germline V gives CDR1 SGHNT, CDR2 YYREEE (reference sequence). J lost 7 bases, V lost 4 bases, and 8 bases had no gene match.

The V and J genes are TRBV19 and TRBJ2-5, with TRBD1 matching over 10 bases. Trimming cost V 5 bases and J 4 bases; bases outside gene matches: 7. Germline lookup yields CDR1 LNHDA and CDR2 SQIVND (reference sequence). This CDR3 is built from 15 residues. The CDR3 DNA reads TGTGCCAGTAGTGCCCGACAGGGGGCGAGAGAGACCCAGTACTTC. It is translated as CASSARQGARETQYF.

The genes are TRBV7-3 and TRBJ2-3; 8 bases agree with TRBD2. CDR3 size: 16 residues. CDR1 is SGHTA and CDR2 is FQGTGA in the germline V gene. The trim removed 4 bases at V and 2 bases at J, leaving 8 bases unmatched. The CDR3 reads CASSSTAGGSTDTQYF. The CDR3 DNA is TGTGCCAGCAGCTCGACTGCGGGGGGATCCACAGATACGCAGTATTTT.

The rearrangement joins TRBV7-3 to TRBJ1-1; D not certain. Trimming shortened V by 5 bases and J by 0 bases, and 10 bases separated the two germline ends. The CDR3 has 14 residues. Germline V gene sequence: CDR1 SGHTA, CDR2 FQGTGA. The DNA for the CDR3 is TGTGCCAGCAGCGAGACAAGCATGAACACTGAAGCTTTCTTT. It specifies CASSETSMNTEAFF. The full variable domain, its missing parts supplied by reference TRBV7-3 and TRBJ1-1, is GAGVSQTPSNKVTEKGKYVELRCDPISGHTALYWYRQSLGQGPEFLIYFQGTGAADDSGLPNDRFFAVRPEGSVSTLKIQRTERGDSAVYLCASSETSMNTEAFFGQGTRLTVV.

The CDR3 loop is CASSLGGRGTSDTQYF. In nucleotides, the CDR3 is TGTGCCAGCAGCTTAGGAGGCAGGGGTACATCAGATACGCAGTATTTT. The chain couples TRBV7-6 to TRBJ2-3, with D maybe TRBD1 (6 bases). The CDR3 is 16 amino acids. Trimming pared 1 base from V and 4 bases from J, leaving 15 bases between. From germline, CDR1 is SGHVS and CDR2 FNYEAQ. The full variable domain, rest sourced from reference TRBV7-6 and TRBJ2-3, is GAGVSQSPRYKVTKRGQDVALRCDPISGHVSLYWYRQALGQGPEFLTYFNYEAQQDKSGLPNDRFSAERPEGSISTLTIQRTEQRDSAMYRCASSLGGRGTSDTQYFGPGTRLTVL.

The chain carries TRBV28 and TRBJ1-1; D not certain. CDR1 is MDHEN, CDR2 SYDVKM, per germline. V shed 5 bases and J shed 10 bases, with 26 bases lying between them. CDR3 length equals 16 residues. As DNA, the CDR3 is TGTGCCAGCAGTGTTCGGGTGGGAGCCGCGGCTTCGGGAGCTTTCTTT. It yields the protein CASSVRVGAAASGAFF.

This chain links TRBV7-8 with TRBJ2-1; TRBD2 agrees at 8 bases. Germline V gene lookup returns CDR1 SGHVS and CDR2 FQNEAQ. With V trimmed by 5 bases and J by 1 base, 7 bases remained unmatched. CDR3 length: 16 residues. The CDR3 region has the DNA TGTGCCAGCAGCCCTGACGGGGGGGCATCCTACAATGAGCAGTTCTTC. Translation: CASSPDGGASYNEQFF.

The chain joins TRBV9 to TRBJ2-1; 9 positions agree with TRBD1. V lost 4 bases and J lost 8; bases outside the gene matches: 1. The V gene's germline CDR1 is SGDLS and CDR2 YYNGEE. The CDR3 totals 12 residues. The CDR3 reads CASSRTGDEQFF. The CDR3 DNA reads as TGTGCCAGCAGCAGGACAGGGGATGAGCAGTTCTTC. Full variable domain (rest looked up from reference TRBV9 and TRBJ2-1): DSGVTQTPKHLITATGQRVTLRCSPRSGDLSVYWYQQSLDQGLQFLIQYYNGEERAKGNILERFSAQQFPDLHSELNLSSLELGDSALYFCASSRTGDEQFFGPGTRLTVL.

Written as DNA, the CDR3 is TGTGCCAGCAGCTCTACGGACAGGGGTACTTCCTACGAGCAGTACTTC. It codes for CASSSTDRGTSYEQYF. V is TRBV7-2 and J is TRBJ2-7; 9 positions agree with TRBD1. This CDR3 is 16 amino acids long. The germline V gene encodes CDR1 SGHTA and CDR2 FQGNSA. Losses at the gene ends were 4 bases for V and 1 base for J; bases not matched to a gene: 8.

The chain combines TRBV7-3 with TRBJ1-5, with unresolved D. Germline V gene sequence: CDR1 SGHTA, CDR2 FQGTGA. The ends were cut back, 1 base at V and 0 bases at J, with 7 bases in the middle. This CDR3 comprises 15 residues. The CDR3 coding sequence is TGTGCCAGCAGCTTAAACAGCTATAGCAATCAGCCCCAGCATTTT. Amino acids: CASSLNSYSNQPQHF.

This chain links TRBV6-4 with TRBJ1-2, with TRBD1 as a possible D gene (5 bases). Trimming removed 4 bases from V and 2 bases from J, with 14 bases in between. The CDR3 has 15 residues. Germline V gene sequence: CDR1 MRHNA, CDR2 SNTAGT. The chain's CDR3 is CASSVQPGVNYGYTF. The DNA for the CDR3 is TGTGCCAGCAGTGTCCAACCGGGGGTGAACTATGGCTACACCTTC.